Given below is one T cell receptor (beta chain) in context. This clonotype was detected ten times or more. Its recognized antigen is unknown. Base qualities were left out, and no much larger clone turns up one base away. This sample was taken from a study of response to subunit inactivated influenza vaccine (dated by TCRdb to between 2017 and 2018). With respect to the entire study: Deep quantitative T cell receptor repertoire profiling was used in the study to track responses to a trivalent subunit inactivated influenza vaccine.

The germline V gene yields SGHTA for CDR1 and FQGNSA for CDR2. The CDR3 runs 14 residues from the cysteine to the phenylalanine. The entry retains the CDR3 DNA only, 42 bases that are in frame from base 1. Trimming removed 7 bases from V and 6 bases from J; the gene matches leave 8 bases unexplained. The library was produced with RT-PCR. TCRdb lists the instrument as Illumina HiSeq 2500. TCRdb handled the public reads itself, with Q25 trimming in fastp and clone calling in MiXCR, and kept productive beta chains. A single entry per CDR3 protein holds the most common genes and DNA from its merged rows. The sample has around 650,000 distinct CDR3 sequences on record, more than 15% of them singletons. The ten largest account for more than 9% of the sample. The study at large found these results: The authors suggested that each seasonal influenza vaccination may recruit only a limited number of new T cells.

The receptor chain draws on TRBV7-2 and TRBJ2-2, with TRBD1 identical over 7 junction bases. The sample was PBMCs from blood, taken roughly 12 days after vaccination. This receptor was identified in a man aged 50-60 years who received an inactivated influenza vaccine. Donor details come from another sample of the same person, matched by shared clones. The CDR3 region: CASTEGARAGELFF. The DNA is TGTGCCAGCACCGAGGGGGCTCGGGCCGGGGAGCTGTTTTTT.